The TCR beta chain described here comes from a study of blood T cell repertoires in COVID-19. Measured with immunoSEQ multiplex PCR; TCRdb has only the in-frame clones, and not every one. Of around 140,000 clones in the sample, 75% to 80% were seen once. CDR3 length equals 12 residues. Germline V lookup: CDR1 SGDLS, CDR2 YYNGEE. V lost 3 bases and J lost 5, with 6 bases in between. Sequencing was done on a sample of PBMCs or T cells enriched from blood (not recorded which). This chain links TRBV9 with TRBJ2-1, with D unclear. The source of this sequence is a woman in her 50s who had recovered from COVID-19. For the CDR3, the DNA is TGTGCCAGCAGCGCGACTCACAATGAGCAGTTCTTC. Protein product: CASSATHNEQFF.